Listed below are T cell receptor beta chains from one sample, sequenced in a study of blood T cell repertoires in COVID-19. TCRdb keeps only in-frame clones here, not all; method: immunoSEQ multiplex PCR. The repertoire has fewer than 65,000 clones, about 89% of them found once; the top ten carry roughly 7%. Sequencing used peripheral blood. The receptors shown here come from a man in his sixties with acute or convalescent COVID-19. CDR3s leave out the opening cysteine and the closing phenylalanine or tryptophan.

V gene: TRBV13
J gene: TRBJ2-1
CDR3 protein: ASSGVAGTTGRDNEQF

V gene: TRBV6-2/TRBV6-3
J gene: TRBJ1-2
CDR3 protein: ASSQTGRSYGYT

V gene: TRBV19
J gene: TRBJ1-4
CDR3 protein: ASSIPGQGAEKLF

V gene: TRBV11-3
J gene: TRBJ2-2
CDR3 protein: ASSTGLATPGELF

V gene: TRBV5-5
J gene: TRBJ2-1
CDR3 protein: ASSFEDSAYNEQF

V gene: TRBV4-3
J gene: TRBJ1-3
CDR3 protein: ASSQVRQGEGSGNTIY

V gene: TRBV12-3/TRBV12-4
J gene: TRBJ1-1
CDR3 protein: ASSLSRGTEAF

V gene: TRBV23-1
J gene: TRBJ1-1
CDR3 protein: ASSHPGGILRGTEAF

V gene: TRBV5-8
J gene: TRBJ1-1
CDR3 protein: ASSLAPTRNTEAF

V gene: TRBV7-2
J gene: TRBJ2-7
CDR3 protein: ASSPRGGATYEQY

V gene: TRBV11-2
J gene: TRBJ2-2
CDR3 protein: ASSLRSGGAPGELF

V gene: TRBV5-4
J gene: TRBJ1-4
CDR3 protein: ASSLSGTANEKLF

V gene: TRBV11-1
J gene: TRBJ2-7
CDR3 protein: ASSLDQVSYEQY

V gene: TRBV7-2
J gene: TRBJ1-4
CDR3 protein: ASSFRQGSEKLF

V gene: TRBV18
J gene: TRBJ1-1
CDR3 protein: ASSLYRGTEAF

V gene: TRBV11-3
J gene: TRBJ2-3
CDR3 protein: ASSLGSGQGTDTQY

V gene: TRBV11-2
J gene: TRBJ2-7
CDR3 protein: ASSLVGVPLIGEQY

V gene: TRBV29-1
J gene: TRBJ2-7
CDR3 protein: SAEGEEDEQY

V gene: TRBV3-1/TRBV3-2
J gene: TRBJ1-2
CDR3 protein: ASSQDGTAFGYT

V gene: TRBV19
J gene: TRBJ1-2
CDR3 protein: ASSIGQANYGYT

V gene: TRBV14
J gene: TRBJ1-2
CDR3 protein: ASSQRGQAFYGYT

V gene: TRBV12-3/TRBV12-4
J gene: TRBJ1-2
CDR3 protein: ASSLGSGYT

V gene: TRBV30
J gene: TRBJ1-2
CDR3 protein: AWRGTGRTESYGYT

V gene: TRBV15
J gene: TRBJ1-2
CDR3 protein: ATSRGANYGYT

V gene: TRBV19
J gene: TRBJ1-1
CDR3 protein: ASSIGTDYTEAF

V gene: TRBV10-1
J gene: TRBJ2-1
CDR3 protein: ASSERGNEQF

V gene: TRBV4-2
J gene: TRBJ2-3
CDR3 protein: ASSLTSGGNSDTQY

V gene: TRBV4-2
J gene: TRBJ1-5
CDR3 protein: ASSQDDGQPQH